These 24 T cell receptor beta chains came from one sample sequenced in a study of blood T cell repertoires in COVID-19. Clones were read by immunoSEQ multiplex PCR, and TCRdb kept only the in-frame ones, dropping some. The table records some 350,000 clones, 85% to 90% of them present only once. The sequenced material came from peripheral blood. The receptors here all came from a human donor in a cohort sampled during active COVID-19.

The chain combines TRBV5-4 with TRBJ2-5; 10 bases agree with TRBD1. The CDR3 is 14 residues long. Germline trimming cut 4 bases from V and 5 bases from J; bases unmatched to any gene: 5. In germline, CDR1 is SGHNT, CDR2 YYREEE (reference sequence). In nucleotides, the CDR3 is TGTGCCAGCAGCCCGGACAGGGGGTACGAGACCCAGTACTTC. This gives the protein CASSPDRGYETQYF. The variable domain in full, completed from reference TRBV5-4 and TRBJ2-5, reads ETGVTQSPTHLIKTRGQQVTLRCSSQSGHNTVSWYQQALGQGPQFIFQYYREEENGRGNFPPRFSGLQFPNYSSELNVNALELDDSALYLCASSPDRGYETQYFGPGTRLLVL.

The chain has TRBV2 and TRBJ2-1; TRBD1 is a possible D gene (6 bases). V was trimmed by 3 bases and J by 11 bases, leaving 14 bases between them. From germline, CDR1 is SNHLY and CDR2 FYNNEI. This CDR3 comprises 13 residues. Here the CDR3 reads CASSEVGQGKQFF. The CDR3 nucleotides are TGTGCCAGCAGTGAGGTCGGGCAGGGGAAGCAGTTCTTC.

The chain links TRBV5-1 to TRBJ2-2; 11 bases are a match to TRBD2. The germline V gene has CDR1 SGHRS and CDR2 YFSETQ. This CDR3 is built from 16 residues. V dropped 2 bases and J dropped 11; count of bases not matched to a gene: 11. CDR3 sequence reads: CASSLSLAGGPLELFF. The CDR3 region has the DNA TGCGCCAGCAGCTTAAGTCTAGCGGGGGGCCCATTAGAGCTGTTTTTT.

A few counts support this clone. Other DNA sequences in the sample encode the same CDR3. This chain connects TRBV5-4 to TRBJ1-6, with D possibly TRBD1 on 6 matching bases. Trimming pared 0 bases from V and 8 bases from J, leaving 6 bases between. The germline V gene encodes CDR1 SGHNT and CDR2 YYREEE (reference sequence). The CDR3 runs 13 residues. CDR3 sequence (DNA): TGTGCCAGCAGCTTGGACAGGGATTCACCCCTCCACTTT. This translates into CASSLDRDSPLHF.

This sequence joins TRBV12-3 or TRBV12-4 and TRBJ1-5; a possible D gene is TRBD1 (5 bases). Trimming took off 4 bases at V and 7 bases at J, with 8 bases between the two ends. CDR3 length: 12 amino acids. The CDR3 reads CASSSGEQPQHF. The CDR3 region has the DNA TGTGCCAGCAGTTCGGGGGAGCAGCCCCAGCATTTT.

The chain is built from TRBV29-1 and TRBJ2-2; TRBD2 matches 9 bases. V was pared by 7 bases and J by 0 bases, with 18 bases of the junction left unmatched. Germline values: CDR1 SQVTM, CDR2 ANQGSEA. This CDR3 is 19 amino acids long. The CDR3 DNA reads as TGCAGCGCCCGCGGGGGAGCGGGAGGTCTATTGGCGAACACCGGGGAGCTGTTTTTT. Translated: CSARGGAGGLLANTGELFF.

The CDR3 sequence: CATSRDLTGSANVLTF. The CDR3 DNA reads TGTGCCACCAGCAGAGATCTTACAGGTTCGGCCAACGTCCTGACTTTC. The chain has TRBV15 and TRBJ2-6, with D possibly TRBD1 on 5 matching bases. Germline assignment: CDR1 LNHNV and CDR2 YYDKDF (reference sequence). V lost 0 bases and J lost 6, with 12 bases in between. This CDR3 comprises 16 residues.

This clone was observed a handful of times. Here the CDR3 DNA reads TGTGCCAGCAGCTTAGTAGCGGGGGACGATGAGCAGTTCTTC. Its translation: CASSLVAGDDEQFF. The chain employs TRBV7-6 and TRBJ2-1, with 9 bases fitting TRBD2. Germline CDR1 SGHVS, CDR2 FNYEAQ. Trimming at V came to 1 base and at J to 8 bases, leaving 3 bases not matched to a gene. This CDR3 region has 14 residues.

The chain employs TRBV11-2 and TRBJ1-2; D gene uncertain. V was cut by 4 bases and J by 6 bases, with 15 bases left in between. This CDR3 spans 14 amino acids. Germline CDR1 SGHAT, CDR2 FQNNGV. The DNA for the CDR3 is TGTGCCAGCAGCTCGAGGCTTACCTTCCATGGCTACACCTTC. Protein product: CASSSRLTFHGYTF.

This clone was recorded a few times. The chain carries TRBV28 and TRBJ1-5; weak D call: TRBD1 (6 bases). The CDR3 sequence is 15 residues long. V was shortened by 2 bases and J by 2 bases, with 10 bases between the two germline ends. Germline assignment: CDR1 MDHEN and CDR2 SYDVKM. DNA of the CDR3: TGTGCCAGCAGTTTAGGGGGCCCGGGCAATCAGCCCCAGCATTTT. Encoded protein: CASSLGGPGNQPQHF.

The chain couples TRBV11-2 to TRBJ1-4, with a tentative D call TRBD1 (6 bases). The CDR3 contains 15 residues. V shed 3 bases and J shed 3 bases, with 11 bases lying between them. The V gene's germline CDR1 is SGHAT and CDR2 FQNNGV. This CDR3 reads CASSLPTGANEKLFF. Here the CDR3 DNA reads TGTGCCAGCAGCTTGCCGACAGGCGCTAATGAAAAACTGTTTTTT.

This sequence joins TRBV29-1 and TRBJ1-1; 8 bases align to TRBD1. V gave up 0 bases and J gave up 4 bases; unmatched junction bases: 1. The CDR3 is 13 amino acids. Germline CDR1 is SQVTM and CDR2 is ANQGSEA. The CDR3 DNA is TGCAGCGTTGAAGAAGGGACAGGCACTGAAGCTTTCTTT. Protein: CSVEEGTGTEAFF.

The chain has TRBV6-5 and TRBJ2-7; possibly TRBD1 for D (6 bases). Germline V gene lookup returns CDR1 MNHEY and CDR2 SVGAGI. Trimming removed 8 bases at V and 2 bases at J, with 16 bases between. This CDR3 has 14 residues. The CDR3 nucleotides read TGTGCCAGCCGCCCCTACAGGGACGCCTACGAGCAGTACTTC. Residues: CASRPYRDAYEQYF.

This rearrangement joins TRBV10-3 to TRBJ2-5, with D maybe TRBD2 (5 bases). This CDR3 region has 14 residues. Germline CDR1 is ENHRY and CDR2 is SYGVKD. Trimming pared 10 bases from V and 7 bases from J, leaving 22 bases between. The CDR3 bases are TGTGCCACCACCCCCCGAGGGCCTTGGGGGACCCAGTACTTC. It translates to CATTPRGPWGTQYF.

The chain combines TRBV11-2 with TRBJ2-3; D gene ambiguous. Between the trimmed V and J ends, which lost 0 bases and 2 bases, there was a span of 9 bases. The V gene's germline CDR1 is SGHAT and CDR2 FQNNGV. This CDR3 is 15 amino acids long. CDR3 residues: CASSLDGRPTDTQYF. The CDR3 DNA reads as TGTGCCAGCAGCTTAGATGGCCGCCCCACAGATACGCAGTATTTT.

This rearrangement joins TRBV7-9 to TRBJ2-7; possible D gene TRBD1, 6 bases. Germline CDR1 and CDR2: SEHNR and FQNEAQ (reference sequence). With 1 base removed from V and 2 bases from J, the gap between germline ends came to 12 bases. The CDR3 runs 15 residues. CDR3 coding DNA: TGTGCCAGCAGCTTAGAAGGGGGTGGCCCCTACGAGCAGTACTTC. It codes for CASSLEGGGPYEQYF. Complete variable domain (other parts from reference TRBV7-9 and TRBJ2-7): DTGVSQNPRHKITKRGQNVTFRCDPISEHNRLYWYRQTLGQGPEFLTYFQNEAQLEKSRLLSDRFSAERPKGSFSTLEIQRTEQGDSAMYLCASSLEGGGPYEQYFGPGTRLTVT.

The chain joins TRBV24-1 to TRBJ2-3; D is uncertain. Per germline, CDR1 KGHDR and CDR2 SFDVKD. The CDR3 is 14 residues long. Trimming took off 3 bases at V and 6 bases at J, with 12 bases between the two ends. The CDR3 DNA follows: TGTGCCACCAGTGATCCCCCGGTTACTGATACGCAGTATTTT. Encoded protein: CATSDPPVTDTQYF.

This clone was observed a handful of times. This chain joins TRBV12-3 or TRBV12-4 and TRBJ1-2; TRBD1 matches 8 bases. The CDR3 sequence is 13 residues long. Trimming at V came to 6 bases and at J to 0 bases, leaving 0 bases not matched to a gene. CDR3 sequence: CASRDRANYGYTF. CDR3 DNA sequence: TGTGCCAGCAGGGACAGGGCTAACTATGGCTACACCTTC.

This clone was picked up one time. V gene TRBV10-3 combines with J gene TRBJ2-1, with 13 bases matching TRBD2. The CDR3 sequence is 18 residues long. The V segment lost 0 bases and the J segment 3 bases; nucleotides outside the gene matches: 5. The germline V gene encodes CDR1 ENHRY and CDR2 SYGVKD. The CDR3 DNA reads as TGTGCCATCAGTGAGTCCCGACTAGCGGGAGGAAACTACAATGAGCAGTTCTTC. Protein product: CAISESRLAGGNYNEQFF.

This clone was counted between two and nine times. J is TRBJ1-6 and V is TRBV14; a possible D gene is TRBD1 (6 bases). Germline lookup yields CDR1 SGHDN and CDR2 FVKESK. The CDR3 extends over 13 amino acids. The germline V and J ends were trimmed by 4 bases and 10 bases, with 11 bases remaining between them. CDR3: CASSRQGYSPLHF. Here the CDR3 DNA reads TGTGCCAGCAGCCGGCAGGGGTACTCACCCCTCCACTTT.

The rearrangement joins TRBV7-2 to TRBJ1-2, with 9 bases fitting TRBD1. Looked up from germline, CDR1 is SGHTA and CDR2 is FQGNSA. J gave up 7 bases and V 8 bases, and 5 bases lay outside the gene matches. The CDR3 has 12 residues. The DNA of the CDR3 is TGTGCCAGCGGACAGGGGACCGCTGGCTACACCTTC. Translated: CASGQGTAGYTF.

This chain uses TRBV23-1 with TRBJ2-1; the match to TRBD1 covers 7 bases. TRBV23-1 is an ORF, and what it does is uncertain. J was trimmed by 0 bases and V by 4 bases; bases with no gene match: 6. The CDR3 is 16 residues long. The CDR3 protein is CASSPNYRGSYNEQFF. The CDR3 DNA reads as TGCGCCAGCAGTCCCAATTACAGGGGCTCCTACAATGAGCAGTTCTTC.

The J gene is TRBJ1-1, the V gene TRBV5-1, with 7 nucleotides matching TRBD1. The CDR3 loop spans 14 amino acids. J was trimmed by 0 bases and V by 5 bases; bases with no gene match: 4. Looked up from germline, CDR1 is SGHRS and CDR2 is YFSETQ. CDR3 region: CASRTTGLNTEAFF. CDR3 nucleotide sequence: TGCGCCAGCAGGACGACAGGGTTGAACACTGAAGCTTTCTTT.

The chain is built from TRBV5-8 and TRBJ1-5; the match to TRBD1 covers 7 bases. Germline V CDR1 and CDR2: SGHTS, YDEGEE. The CDR3 is made up of 17 amino acids. With 1 base clipped from V and 1 base from J, the junction kept 8 bases outside the gene matches. The CDR3 sequence is CASSLYRGIQSNQPQHF. CDR3 nucleotide sequence: TGTGCCAGCAGCTTGTACAGGGGAATTCAGAGCAATCAGCCCCAGCATTTT.